The 20 T cell receptor beta chains below were found in one sample sequenced in a study of Ad26.COV2.S vaccination and SARS-CoV-2 variants. Treatment of the sample: some 19 received Ad26.COV2.S at low or high dose, single or two shots; roughly 5 received placebo; per-sample allocation not given. Sampling occurred on day 63 after the first vaccine or placebo injection. This table comes from immunoSEQ multiplex PCR, and its TCRdb copy is limited to in-frame clones, with some not included. The sample carries hundreds of thousands of clones, 80% to 90% recorded once. The sequencing here drew on peripheral blood, taken in a trial of Ad26.COV2.S vaccine versus placebo. These receptors came from a person between 18 and 60 years old who received the Ad26.COV2.S COVID-19 vaccine or a placebo.

This clone has just one count. V is TRBV11-2 and J is TRBJ1-3, with no clear D. This CDR3 comprises 16 residues. Per the germline V gene, CDR1 is SGHAT and CDR2 is FQNNGV. The V end lost 2 bases, the J end lost 3 bases, and 14 bases lay between the germline ends. CDR3 protein: CASSLLRESFGNTIYF. CDR3 DNA: TGTGCCAGCAGCTTACTTAGGGAGAGCTTTGGAAACACCATATATTTT.

In nucleotides, the CDR3 is TGTGCCAGCAGGGAAGCGAGGAAGCAGTTCTTC. It translates to CASREARKQFF. The chain carries TRBV28 and TRBJ2-1; D not certain. V was cut by 6 bases and J by 11 bases, with 11 bases left in between. Per germline, CDR1 MDHEN and CDR2 SYDVKM. CDR3 size: 11 residues.

The V call is TRBV19, the J call TRBJ2-2, with D maybe TRBD1 (5 bases). Trimming removed 10 bases at V and 0 bases at J, with 12 bases between. The length of the CDR3 is 14 residues. Germline V gene data show CDR1 as LNHDA and CDR2 as SQIVND (reference sequence). This chain's CDR3 is CATATVPNTGELFF. The CDR3 nucleotides read TGTGCCACCGCGACAGTTCCGAACACCGGGGAGCTGTTTTTT.

The genes are TRBV6-2 or TRBV6-3 and TRBJ2-5; 8 bases match TRBD2. V dropped 5 bases and J dropped 3; count of bases not matched to a gene: 17. The CDR3 consists of 18 residues. Germline lookup yields CDR1 MNHEY and CDR2 SVGEGT. Here the CDR3 DNA reads TGTGCCAGCAGTAAAGCGAACGAGACTAGCGTGAATAAAGAGACCCAGTACTTC. It is translated as CASSKANETSVNKETQYF.

The chain is built from TRBV6-5 and TRBJ2-7, with D tentatively TRBD1 (6 bases). CDR1 MNHEY and CDR2 SVGAGI come from the germline V gene. The CDR3 spans 13 residues. V shed 7 bases and J shed 3 bases, with 13 bases lying between them. CDR3 in DNA: TGTGCCAGCACCCGGACAGCCTTCTACGAGCAGTACTTC. Its protein is CASTRTAFYEQYF.

The chain has TRBV7-8 and TRBJ2-7, with TRBD2 as a possible D gene (5 bases). The length of the CDR3 is 16 residues. CDR1 is SGHVS, CDR2 FQNEAQ, per germline. Trimming cost V 2 bases and J 3 bases, with 17 bases left between them. The CDR3: CASSLFQGLRYYEQYV. The CDR3 DNA reads TGTGCCAGCAGCTTATTTCAAGGACTGCGCTACTACGAGCAGTACGTC.

The rearrangement links TRBV20-1 to TRBJ2-5; 7 bases align to TRBD2. Trimming at V came to 3 bases and at J to 5 bases, leaving 9 bases not matched to a gene. The germline V gene encodes CDR1 DFQATT and CDR2 SNEGSKA (reference sequence). The CDR3 length is 14 residues. The CDR3 DNA reads as TGCAGTGCTAGTGTCGCGGGAGTTAAGGAGACCCAGTACTTC. Protein: CSASVAGVKETQYF.

This sequence joins TRBV6-5 and TRBJ2-3, with D possibly TRBD2 on 5 matching bases. This CDR3 region has 15 residues. The V gene lost 6 bases and the J gene lost 0 bases, with 13 bases spanning the gap. CDR1 is MNHEY, CDR2 SVGAGI, per germline. In nucleotides, the CDR3 is TGTGCCAGCAGCGAGGGCCGGCAAAGCACAGATACGCAGTATTTT. Translated, it gives CASSEGRQSTDTQYF.

The chain recombines TRBV7-9 with TRBJ1-4; D perhaps matches TRBD1 (5 bases). CDR1 and CDR2 (germline): SEHNR, FQNEAQ (reference sequence). The CDR3 totals 16 residues. Trimming took off 0 bases at V and 7 bases at J, with 15 bases between the two ends. The DNA for the CDR3 is TGTGCCAGCAGCTTAGCGGCCGGGGACGTGGGTGAAAAACTGTTTTTT. This encodes CASSLAAGDVGEKLFF. The variable domain in full, with the rest retrieved from reference TRBV7-9 and TRBJ1-4, is DTGVSQNPRHKITKRGQNVTFRCDPISEHNRLYWYRQTLGQGPEFLTYFQNEAQLEKSRLLSDRFSAERPKGSFSTLEIQRTEQGDSAMYLCASSLAAGDVGEKLFFGSGTQLSVL.

This sequence joins TRBV19 and TRBJ2-3; D ambiguous. This CDR3 contains 16 residues. Germline V gene sequence: CDR1 LNHDA, CDR2 SQIVND (reference sequence). The V end lost 6 bases, the J end lost 4 bases, and 20 bases lay between the germline ends. Written as DNA, the CDR3 is TGTGCCAGTAGAACCATGGGCATCGGTGGGGCAGATACGCAGTATTTT. Protein: CASRTMGIGGADTQYF.

The chain joins TRBV30 to TRBJ1-2; D may be TRBD1 (6 bases). Germline V gene lookup returns CDR1 GTSNPN and CDR2 SVGIG (reference sequence). V dropped 0 bases and J dropped 6 bases, with 11 bases sitting between them. The CDR3 length is 13 residues. The CDR3 bases are TGTGCCTGGAGTGTAATGGGGGGCGATGGCTACACCTTC. It yields the protein CAWSVMGGDGYTF.

The rearrangement uses TRBV7-9 and TRBJ2-1, with D unclear. The V end was cut by 1 base, the J end by 7 bases, with 11 bases between. Looked up from germline, CDR1 is SEHNR and CDR2 is FQNEAQ (reference sequence). The CDR3 sequence is 14 residues long. Here the CDR3 reads CASSLGLARNEQFF. DNA of the CDR3: TGTGCCAGCAGCTTAGGACTGGCGCGGAATGAGCAGTTCTTC.

The chain combines TRBV10-3 with TRBJ1-2; TRBD1 aligns across 8 bases. V gave up 5 bases and J gave up 0 bases; unmatched junction bases: 11. The CDR3 is made up of 17 amino acids. Germline V gene lookup returns CDR1 ENHRY and CDR2 SYGVKD. In nucleotides, the CDR3 is TGTGCCATCAGTCCGGGGACAGGAGGGGCCACTAACTATGGCTACACCTTC. This translates into CAISPGTGGATNYGYTF.

This clone came up once. The V and J genes are TRBV18 and TRBJ1-3; weak D call: TRBD1 (6 bases). There are 16 residues in the CDR3. From germline, CDR1 is KGHSH and CDR2 LQKENI. V lost 3 bases, J lost 4 bases, and 16 bases lay in between. This chain's CDR3 is CASSPYRDWRGNTIYF. CDR3 in DNA: TGTGCCAGCTCACCCTACAGGGACTGGAGGGGAAACACCATATATTTT.

The chain couples TRBV4-3 to TRBJ1-2; no reliable D call. The ends were cut back, 0 bases at V and 2 bases at J, with 13 bases in the middle. The CDR3 sequence is 16 residues long. The germline gives CDR1 LGHNA, CDR2 YSLEER. The CDR3 spells CASSQDSWIFNYGYTF. The CDR3 DNA reads as TGCGCCAGCAGCCAAGATAGCTGGATATTCAACTATGGCTACACCTTC.

The chain has TRBV30 and TRBJ1-4; no reliable D call. This CDR3 is built from 14 residues. Deletions cut 3 bases from V and 6 bases from J, with 14 bases between. Germline CDR1 is GTSNPN and CDR2 is SVGIG (reference sequence). Here the CDR3 reads CAWRVREWDEKLFF. The CDR3 DNA is TGTGCCTGGAGGGTCCGGGAGTGGGATGAAAAACTGTTTTTT.

The chain links TRBV19 to TRBJ1-6; D is uncertain. CDR1 is LNHDA and CDR2 is SQIVND in the germline V gene (reference sequence). Trimming shortened V by 1 base and J by 12 bases, and 7 bases separated the two germline ends. The CDR3 covers 12 residues. The CDR3 DNA sequence: TGTGCCAGTAGTATAGTCGACCGACCCCTCCACTTT. Translation: CASSIVDRPLHF.

This clone has just one count. An end of the junction does not agree with germline; a read error may underlie this. V is TRBV6-5 and J is TRBJ2-3; 15 nucleotides match TRBD2. CDR3 size: 14 residues. Germline V gene data show CDR1 as MNHEY and CDR2 as SVGAGI. The chain's CDR3 is CASRTGTSGRPVWF. In DNA, the CDR3 is TGTGCCAGCAGAACCGGGACTAGCGGGAGGCCCGTTTGGTTT.

This chain joins TRBV4-3 and TRBJ1-1; the match to TRBD1 covers 8 bases. The CDR3 is made up of 18 amino acids. J gave up 5 bases and V 0 bases, and 14 bases lay outside the gene matches. The germline gives CDR1 LGHNA, CDR2 YSLEER. CDR3: CASSQDFSGGQWLTEAFF. The CDR3 bases are TGCGCCAGCAGCCAAGACTTTTCAGGGGGCCAGTGGTTAACTGAAGCTTTCTTT.

This clone was observed a handful of times. The chain links TRBV12-1 to TRBJ2-2. TRBV12-1 is an annotated pseudogene. The CDR3 totals 12 residues. CDR3 DNA: TGTGCCAGCAGCGGGGGCACCGGGGAGCTGTTTTTT. Its protein product is CASSGGTGELFF.